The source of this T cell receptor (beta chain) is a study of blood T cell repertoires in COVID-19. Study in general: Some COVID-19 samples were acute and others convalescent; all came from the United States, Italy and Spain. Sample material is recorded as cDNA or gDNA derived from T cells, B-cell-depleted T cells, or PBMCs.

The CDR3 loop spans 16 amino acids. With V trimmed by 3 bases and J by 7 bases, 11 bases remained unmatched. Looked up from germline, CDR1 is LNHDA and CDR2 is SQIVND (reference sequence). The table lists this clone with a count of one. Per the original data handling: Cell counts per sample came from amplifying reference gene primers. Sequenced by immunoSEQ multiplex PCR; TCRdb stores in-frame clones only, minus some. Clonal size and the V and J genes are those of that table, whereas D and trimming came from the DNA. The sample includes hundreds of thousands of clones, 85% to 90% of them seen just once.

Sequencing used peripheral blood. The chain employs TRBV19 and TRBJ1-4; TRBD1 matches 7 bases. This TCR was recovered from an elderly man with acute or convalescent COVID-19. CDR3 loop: CASSISMAGGREKLFF. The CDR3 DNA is TGTGCCAGTAGTATTAGTATGGCAGGGGGTCGTGAAAAACTGTTTTTT.